The clone carrying this TCR beta chain was seen a few times. Its antigen is still unknown. The data stem from a study of cytomegalovirus exposure and HLA in healthy donors. Background on the study: A prior analysis found 117 million unique TCR beta sequences from around 200 million T cells. Study-wide results and caveats: The study designated fewer than 200 TCR beta chains cytomegalovirus-associated. Among donors in an Asian-associated ancestry cluster, a later analysis reportedly found fewer N-insertions than the roughly 700-donor mean.

Though probably carrying unrecorded immune exposures, donors were nominally healthy at sampling. The CDR3 covers 15 residues. CDR1 MNHEY and CDR2 SMNVEV come from the germline V gene (reference sequence). Trimming removed 2 bases from V and 6 bases from J, with 15 bases in between. This PCR relied on a set of 60 Vbeta primers and 13 Jbeta primers. Measured with immunoSEQ multiplex PCR; TCRdb has only the in-frame clones, and not every one. The table shows about 120,000 clones, with more than 70% occurring only once. Sample: PBMCs. The receptor's source is a man aged 25-45 years in good health and CMV-seronegative. The chain links TRBV27 to TRBJ2-3, with a possible D match to TRBD2 (7 bases). This chain's CDR3 is CASSLEGGLGDTQYF. Written as DNA, the CDR3 is TGTGCCAGCAGTTTAGAGGGGGGGCTTGGCGATACGCAGTATTTT.